These T cell receptor beta chains were read from a single sample in a study of T-cell reconstitution after alpha-beta-depleted transplantation in children. TCRdb recomputed calls from the PCR reads with MiXCR, one row per CDR3 protein. Of hundreds of thousands of distinct CDR3 sequences in the sample, 10% to 15% are singletons; the top ten hold approximately 0.8%. The sample in question was PBMCs, obtained before TCRalphabeta/CD19-depleted stem cell transplant. The receptors shown here come from a girl between 2 and 10 years old with congenital amegakaryocytic thrombocytopenia, due to receive a stem cell transplant. Each CDR3 is given with its conserved first and last residue. The D gene is left open where the match is weak. Not every row has a clone size; where given, it reads once, few, many or a size class.

>-|TRBJ2-1|TRBV29-1|-
CSVVPPNEQFF
TGCAGCGTCGTTCCCCCCAATGAGCAGTTCTTC
>few|TRBJ2-7|TRBV10-3|-
CAISESAFSFEQYF
TGTGCCATCAGTGAGTCGGCTTTCTCCTTCGAGCAGTACTTC
>many|TRBJ2-3|TRBV10-3|-
CATAPGADTQYF
TGTGCCACCGCCCCAGGGGCAGATACGCAGTATTTT
>many|TRBJ2-1|TRBV3-1|-
CASSQYRRNEQFF
TGTGCCAGCAGCCAATATAGACGCAATGAGCAGTTCTTC
>many|TRBJ2-5|TRBV12-3/TRBV12-4|-
CASSFEEETQYF
TGTGCCAGCAGTTTTGAGGAAGAGACCCAGTACTTC
>few|TRBJ1-5|TRBV12-3/TRBV12-4|-
CASSLRGVNQPQHF
TGTGCCAGCAGCCTCCGGGGGGTCAATCAGCCCCAGCATTTT
>few|TRBJ1-2|TRBV7-9|TRBD1
CASSGFGDREDYGYTF
TGTGCCAGCAGCGGATTCGGGGACAGGGAGGACTATGGCTACACCTTC
>many|TRBJ2-1|TRBV5-1|TRBD2
CASSTGLAGWEQFF
TGCGCCAGCAGCACCGGACTAGCGGGATGGGAGCAGTTCTTC
>many|TRBJ2-1|TRBV5-1|TRBD2
CASSLVGLAGWGLDEQFF
TGCGCCAGCAGCTTGGTCGGACTAGCGGGATGGGGTTTAGATGAGCAGTTCTTC
>-|TRBJ1-4|TRBV4-2|-
CASSWTASLATNEKLFF
TGTGCCAGCAGCTGGACAGCCAGCCTTGCAACTAATGAAAAACTGTTTTTT
>many|TRBJ2-1|TRBV12-3/TRBV12-4|TRBD1
CASSFLEGGPYNEQFF
TGTGCCAGCAGTTTCCTGGAAGGGGGCCCGTACAATGAGCAGTTCTTC
>many|TRBJ2-1|TRBV9|-
CASSVVSGNEQFF
TGTGCCAGCAGCGTAGTTTCCGGCAATGAGCAGTTCTTC
>-|TRBJ2-1|TRBV7-2|TRBD1
CASSLYRGRDEQFF
TGTGCCAGCAGCTTATACAGGGGGCGCGATGAGCAGTTCTTC
>-|TRBJ2-1|TRBV5-1|TRBD2
CASSFLAGGPRNEQFF
TGCGCCAGCAGCTTCCTAGCGGGAGGGCCTCGCAATGAGCAGTTCTTC
>few|TRBJ2-6|TRBV12-3/TRBV12-4|-
CASKPTGSGANVLTF
TGTGCCAGCAAACCTACAGGCTCTGGGGCCAACGTCCTGACTTTC
>many|TRBJ2-1|TRBV29-1|-
CSVEVAGDEQFF
TGCAGCGTTGAGGTAGCTGGAGATGAGCAGTTCTTC
>few|TRBJ2-5|TRBV15|TRBD2
CATSIPLAGNQETQYF
TGTGCCACCAGCATTCCATTAGCGGGGAATCAAGAGACCCAGTACTTC
>-|TRBJ2-1|TRBV7-9|-
CASSGAVGGNEQFF
TGTGCCAGCAGCGGAGCGGTTGGGGGCAATGAGCAGTTCTTC
>-|TRBJ2-3|TRBV20-1|-
CSARADDTQYF
TGCAGTGCTAGGGCCGATGATACGCAGTATTTT
>many|TRBJ2-3|TRBV20-1|TRBD2
CSAILAAATDTQYF
TGCAGTGCCATTCTAGCGGCGGCCACAGATACGCAGTATTTT
>-|TRBJ1-2|TRBV12-3/TRBV12-4|-
CASSLGPETASGYTF
TGTGCCAGCAGTTTAGGGCCCGAGACAGCCTCTGGCTACACCTTC
>once|TRBJ2-7|TRBV10-3|TRBD2
CAISEATSGLSYEQYF
TGTGCCATCAGTGAGGCGACTAGCGGATTATCCTACGAGCAGTACTTC
>many|TRBJ1-1|TRBV10-2|-
CASSENRQAEAFF
TGCGCCAGCAGCGAAAATAGACAGGCTGAAGCTTTCTTT
>-|TRBJ2-7|TRBV5-1|-
CASSLGPAEYYEQYF
TGCGCCAGCAGCTTGGGACCTGCCGAATACTACGAGCAGTACTTC
>many|TRBJ2-3|TRBV5-1|-
CASSLGTASTDTQYF
TGCGCCAGCAGCTTGGGGACAGCTAGCACAGATACGCAGTATTTT
>-|TRBJ2-1|TRBV2|TRBD2
CARRLAGVGEQFF
TGTGCCAGGAGACTAGCGGGAGTTGGTGAGCAGTTCTTC
>-|TRBJ2-2|TRBV5-1|TRBD2
CASRVTSGRGITGELFF
TGCGCCAGCAGAGTCACTAGCGGGAGAGGAATCACCGGGGAGCTGTTTTTT
>few|TRBJ1-1|TRBV5-1|-
CASRFVMDTEAFF
TGCGCCAGCAGGTTCGTAATGGACACTGAAGCTTTCTTT
>few|TRBJ2-2|TRBV5-1|TRBD2
CASSLLLAGYAGELFF
TGCGCCAGCAGCTTGTTACTAGCGGGCTATGCCGGGGAGCTGTTTTTT
>-|TRBJ2-5|TRBV20-1|TRBD2
CSARDFGLAGQETQYF
TGCAGTGCTAGAGATTTTGGACTAGCGGGACAAGAGACCCAGTACTTC
>-|TRBJ1-2|TRBV5-1|-
CASSSRTDGYTF
TGCGCCAGCAGCTCGCGGACTGATGGCTACACCTTC
>few|TRBJ2-2|TRBV5-1|-
CASRTLEENTGELFF
TGCGCCAGCAGGACACTAGAGGAGAACACCGGGGAGCTGTTTTTT
>once|TRBJ2-7|TRBV20-1|TRBD2
CSARDSGRARIYEQYF
TGCAGTGCTAGAGATTCTGGGAGGGCAAGAATCTACGAGCAGTACTTC
>-|TRBJ2-7|TRBV4-1|TRBD1
CASSHTTGTGVSYEQYF
TGCGCCAGCAGCCACACCACCGGGACAGGGGTATCCTACGAGCAGTACTTC
>many|TRBJ2-7|TRBV10-3|-
CAISGPDSSYEQYF
TGTGCCATCAGTGGTCCGGACAGTTCCTACGAGCAGTACTTC
>-|TRBJ1-4|TRBV6-5|-
CASSYSSTRGKREKLFF
TGTGCCAGCAGTTACTCGAGTACGCGGGGGAAGCGCGAAAAACTGTTTTTT
>many|TRBJ2-7|TRBV7-9|-
CASTKFEPYEQYF
TGTGCCAGCACAAAATTCGAGCCCTACGAGCAGTACTTC
>-|TRBJ1-1|TRBV20-1|TRBD1
CSAAQGGNTEAFF
TGCAGTGCTGCACAGGGGGGGAACACTGAAGCTTTCTTT
>many|TRBJ1-2|TRBV20-1|-
CSALAGRRDYGYTF
TGCAGTGCCCTCGCAGGGAGAAGAGACTATGGCTACACCTTC
>many|TRBJ1-1|TRBV29-1|-
CSVVHAMNTEAFF
TGCAGCGTTGTTCACGCTATGAACACTGAAGCTTTCTTT
>many|TRBJ1-6|TRBV11-2|-
CASSLDGGSYNSPLHF
TGTGCCAGCAGCTTAGATGGTGGCAGTTATAATTCACCCCTCCACTTT
>few|TRBJ2-2|TRBV6-5|TRBD2
CASSSRGRGGELFF
TGTGCCAGCAGTTCTCGGGGGAGGGGCGGGGAGCTGTTTTTT
>few|TRBJ2-1|TRBV19|-
CASSMSASQTDSYNEQFF
TGTGCCAGTAGTATGTCCGCGTCCCAGACAGATTCCTACAATGAGCAGTTCTTC
>many|TRBJ1-6|TRBV5-5|-
CASSLAWGGNSPLHF
TGTGCCAGCAGCTTGGCCTGGGGCGGAAATTCACCCCTCCACTTT
>many|TRBJ2-1|TRBV20-1|TRBD2
CSASDLAVSSYNEQFF
TGCAGTGCTAGTGACCTAGCGGTGAGCTCCTACAATGAGCAGTTCTTC
>few|TRBJ2-1|TRBV20-1|-
CSATSQGPSEQFF
TGCAGTGCTACCTCCCAGGGTCCGAGTGAGCAGTTCTTC
>many|TRBJ2-2|TRBV12-3/TRBV12-4|-
CASRQANTGELFF
TGTGCCAGCAGACAGGCGAACACCGGGGAGCTGTTTTTT
>few|TRBJ2-3|TRBV27|TRBD2
CASNQNPGTSADTQYF
TGTGCCAGCAACCAAAACCCCGGGACTAGCGCAGATACGCAGTATTTT
>-|TRBJ2-1|TRBV7-6|-
CASSLFDGEQFF
TGTGCCAGCAGCTTGTTTGACGGTGAGCAGTTCTTC
>few|TRBJ2-1|TRBV5-1|TRBD2
CASSLAVNIILAGANEQFF
TGCGCCAGCAGCTTGGCCGTGAATATAATACTAGCGGGAGCGAATGAGCAGTTCTTC
>-|TRBJ2-2|TRBV20-1|TRBD1
CSAREPTGTGAGELFF
TGCAGTGCTAGAGAACCGACCGGGACAGGGGCCGGGGAGCTGTTTTTT
>many|TRBJ2-1|TRBV9|TRBD2
CASSVGYSGRLEQFF
TGTGCCAGCAGCGTAGGATATAGCGGGAGGCTTGAGCAGTTCTTC
>many|TRBJ2-7|TRBV28|TRBD2
CASRLLAGEPYEQYF
TGTGCCAGCAGACTACTAGCGGGAGAGCCCTACGAGCAGTACTTC
>-|TRBJ1-1|TRBV6-1|-
CASSDLWIEAFF
TGTGCCAGCAGTGATCTGTGGATTGAAGCTTTCTTT